One T cell receptor (beta chain) is described in this entry. These data are taken from a study of blood T cell repertoires in COVID-19. Background on the study: PBMCs, B-cell-depleted T cells, or T cells were the source of the cDNA or gDNA that made up the material.

The CDR3 is made up of 12 amino acids. Germline CDR1 LNHDA, CDR2 SQIVND (reference sequence). Trimming removed 4 bases at V and 6 bases at J, with 7 bases between. In the source study's methods: Researchers report that nucleated cell counts were estimated from reference gene primer amplification. The data were produced by immunoSEQ multiplex PCR, yet TCRdb's version contains in-frame clones alone and is incomplete. V and J calls and clone size follow that table, whereas D and trimming were derived from the DNA. This sample has roughly 500,000 clones; around 87% occur once, and the top ten carry 1.5% to 2%. Participants reported their clinical history, and cohort assignment relied on those reports. Donors of Cohort 3 who recovered were those that had two negative PCRs, clearance, or symptom resolution.

This TCR derives from a woman aged 40 to 50 who had recovered from COVID-19. This chain joins TRBV19 and TRBJ1-5; D perhaps matches TRBD1 (6 bases). Sequencing used PBMCs or T cells enriched from blood (not recorded which). The CDR3 DNA is TGTGCCAGTAGTACAGGGGTTCAGCCCCAGCATTTT. It encodes CASSTGVQPQHF.